Listed below are T cell receptor beta chains from one sample, sequenced in a study of T cell changes during pregnancy in multiple sclerosis. Libraries were prepared by immunoSEQ multiplex PCR; TCRdb keeps only in-frame clonotypes and omits some of them. The sample lists around 88,000 clones, roughly 92% seen once, with under 3% in the top ten. Material: peripheral blood, obtained in the first trimester of pregnancy. These receptors were collected from a female donor with multiple sclerosis, enrolled in a pregnancy study. CDR3s include the opening cysteine and the closing phenylalanine or tryptophan. Fields, in order: clone size, J gene, D gene, V gene, CDR3 DNA, CDR3 protein. The D gene is left open where the match is weak. Only part of the rows carry a size: once, few, many, or a class if the clone is expanded.

.,TRBJ1-4,TRBD1,TRBV2,TGTGCCAGCAGTGAAACGTCAGGGGGTTATGAAAAACTGTTTTTT,CASSETSGGYEKLFF
.,TRBJ2-7,.,TRBV20-1,TGCAGTGCTTCCCTAGGGGGCGAGCAGTACTTC,CSASLGGEQYF
.,TRBJ2-7,.,TRBV13,TGTGCCAGCAGCTTAGCCGACGAGCAGTACTTC,CASSLADEQYF
.,TRBJ2-2,TRBD1,TRBV5-1,TGCGCCAGCAGCTTGAGGGCCGCCGGGACAGGGACGGGCGGGGAGCTGTTTTTT,CASSLRAAGTGTGGELFF
.,TRBJ2-7,TRBD2,TRBV4-1,TGCGCCAGCAGCCAAGGCGGGACTAGCGGAATAAACACAAGGGCATTC,CASSQGGTSGINTRAF
few,TRBJ2-7,TRBD2,TRBV7-9,TGTGCCAGCAGCTTAGAAGGCGGGAGCTCCTACGAGCAGTACTTC,CASSLEGGSSYEQYF
once,TRBJ2-5,TRBD1,TRBV5-1,TGCGCCAGCAGCCCAGGGGGCGGGCGAGAGACCCAGTACTTC,CASSPGGGRETQYF
.,TRBJ2-7,.,TRBV6-1,TGTGCCAGCAGGGATACAGGGCCCTACGAGCAGTACTTC,CASRDTGPYEQYF
.,TRBJ2-5,.,TRBV7-8,TGTGCCAGCAGCCCCGGCCCCGGGACACAAGAGACCCAGTACTTC,CASSPGPGTQETQYF
.,TRBJ2-2,.,TRBV6-5,TGTGCCAGCAGTTACAGACCATCAGGTGCCGGGGAGCTGTTTTTT,CASSYRPSGAGELFF
.,TRBJ2-7,TRBD1,TRBV28,TGTGCCAGCAGTTCCAGGACAGGTAGGACACAATACGAGCAGTACTTC,CASSSRTGRTQYEQYF
.,TRBJ2-2,.,TRBV5-1,TGCGCCAGCAGCTCAAAGGGGTATCCCGGGGAGCTGTTTTTT,CASSSKGYPGELFF
.,TRBJ2-7,.,TRBV5-1,TGCGCCAGCAGCACCATCGGGAGCGTCGCGGACGAGCAGTACTTC,CASSTIGSVADEQYF
once,TRBJ1-1,.,TRBV6-1,TGTGCCAGCAGTGAAGTCCTGGGGGGAAGGGTTGAAGCTTTCTTT,CASSEVLGGRVEAFF
.,TRBJ2-3,TRBD2,TRBV18,TGTGCCAGCTCACCAATTGGCGGGAGGGCCACAGATACGCAGTATTTT,CASSPIGGRATDTQYF
.,TRBJ2-1,TRBD2,TRBV7-2,TGTGCCAGCAGCTCATCGGGACTAGCGGGATACTGGTTCTTC,CASSSSGLAGYWFF
once,TRBJ2-1,.,TRBV2,TGTGCCACTCGGGGGTCCTACAATGAGCAGTTCTTC,CATRGSYNEQFF
.,TRBJ2-6,TRBD2,TRBV28,TGTGCCAGCAGTCCCTTCCTACTAGCGCGGGGGGTAGGAGTCCTGACTTTC,CASSPFLLARGVGVLTF
.,TRBJ2-1,.,TRBV6-1,TGTGCCAGCGTGATTAGCGCCGGCACCGGCAATGAGCAGTTCTTC,CASVISAGTGNEQFF
.,TRBJ1-3,TRBD1,TRBV4-3,TGCGCCAGCAGCCGCAACAGGGGGCTATCTGGAAACACCATATATTTT,CASSRNRGLSGNTIYF
.,TRBJ2-1,TRBD2,TRBV9,TGTGCCAGCAGCCTGGGACTACTATACAATGAGCAGTTCTTC,CASSLGLLYNEQFF
.,TRBJ1-1,.,TRBV29-1,TGCAGCGTCTTTTTAAGGCCGGGTGAAGCTTTCTTT,CSVFLRPGEAFF
.,TRBJ2-1,.,TRBV27,TGTGCCAGTCCGCGGGACTCGAGACATCAAAGCACGAACAATGAGCAGTTCTTC,CASPRDSRHQSTNNEQFF
.,TRBJ2-3,TRBD1,TRBV2,TGTGCCAGCAGTACCCCTAGGGACAGTTCTGGAGATACGCAGTATTTT,CASSTPRDSSGDTQYF
few,TRBJ1-1,.,TRBV7-2,TGTGCCAGCAGCTTAGGTGGTATGCGCACTGAAGCTTTCTTT,CASSLGGMRTEAFF
.,TRBJ1-4,.,TRBV30,TGTGCCTGGAGTCCCGGGGAAATGGGGGGAGTAAAACTGTTTTTT,CAWSPGEMGGVKLFF
once,TRBJ2-1,.,TRBV9,TGTGCCAGCAGCCAACTAGGACAGAACTACAATGAGCAGTTCTTC,CASSQLGQNYNEQFF
.,TRBJ2-7,.,TRBV5-1,TGCGCCAGCAGCAAAGGACAGACAAGTCAATTCTCCTACGAGCAGTACTTC,CASSKGQTSQFSYEQYF
.,TRBJ2-1,TRBD2,TRBV5-4,TGTGCCAGCAGCATGAGACTAGCGGGAGTAACTGAGCAGTTCTTC,CASSMRLAGVTEQFF
.,TRBJ2-1,.,TRBV14,TGTGCCAGCAGCCAAGATTCCCCAGGGAATAAGTTCTTC,CASSQDSPGNKFF
.,TRBJ2-7,TRBD1,TRBV6-1,TGTGCCAGCATCGACAGGGGAGAATCCTACGAGCAGTACTTC,CASIDRGESYEQYF
once,TRBJ2-2,.,TRBV29-1,TGCAGCGTTGAACGAGGTACCGGGGAGCTGTTTTTT,CSVERGTGELFF
.,TRBJ2-2,.,TRBV6-5,TGTGCCTCTCGACACTTGCACACCGGGGAGCTGTTTTTT,CASRHLHTGELFF
.,TRBJ1-2,.,TRBV5-8,TGTGCCAGCAGCCCCGGGGGGAGCTTCAACTATGGCTACACCTTC,CASSPGGSFNYGYTF
.,TRBJ2-3,.,TRBV21-1,TGTGCCAGCAGCAAAGCCGGAATTAGCGGTTTGGGGAAAGATACGCAGTATTTT,CASSKAGISGLGKDTQYF
.,TRBJ2-1,.,TRBV28,TGTGCCAGCAGTTTATCGGAGGGCTCCTACAATGAGCAGTTCTTC,CASSLSEGSYNEQFF
.,TRBJ1-2,.,TRBV29-1,TGCAGCGCCGAGGGGGGGATTGGCTATGGCTACACCTTC,CSAEGGIGYGYTF
.,TRBJ2-5,.,TRBV6-6,TGTGCCAGCAGCCCACAGGGAGGGGAGACCCAGTACTTC,CASSPQGGETQYF
.,TRBJ2-3,.,TRBV18,TGTGCCAGCTCACCGCTCGGGGGCACAGATACGCAGTATTTT,CASSPLGGTDTQYF
.,TRBJ2-2,TRBD2,TRBV6-1,TGTGCCAGCAGTGCCCTCCTAGTAGCGGGAGGGCCCCCCGGGGAGCTGTTTTTT,CASSALLVAGGPPGELFF
.,TRBJ1-3,.,TRBV13,TGTGCCAGCAGCTTCCGTACAGGGACTGGAAACACCATATATTTT,CASSFRTGTGNTIYF
.,TRBJ2-1,TRBD1,TRBV7-9,TGTGCCAGCAGCTACAGGGGGCGCATCGATGAGCAGTTCTTC,CASSYRGRIDEQFF
.,TRBJ2-7,TRBD1,TRBV2,TGTGCCAGCAGAACCGGGACAGGGCTCTACGAGCAGTACTTC,CASRTGTGLYEQYF
once,TRBJ2-1,.,TRBV6-1,TGTGCCACCGGAGCTAGCGAACACAATGAGCAGTTCTTC,CATGASEHNEQFF
once,TRBJ1-1,.,TRBV11-2,TGTGCCAGCAGCTCCGGGGCAGGGAGGACTGAAGCTTTCTTT,CASSSGAGRTEAFF
.,TRBJ1-3,.,TRBV25-1,TGTGCCAGCACCCCAAGCGACTTCTCTGGAAACACCATATATTTT,CASTPSDFSGNTIYF
.,TRBJ2-5,TRBD1,TRBV5-1,TGCGCCAGCAGCTTAGGGACAGGCTCTTCGGGGTACCAAGAGACCCAGTACTTC,CASSLGTGSSGYQETQYF
.,TRBJ1-3,TRBD1,TRBV9,TGTGCCAGCAGCGAAGGGACAGCGCGGTTCAGCACCATATATTTT,CASSEGTARFSTIYF